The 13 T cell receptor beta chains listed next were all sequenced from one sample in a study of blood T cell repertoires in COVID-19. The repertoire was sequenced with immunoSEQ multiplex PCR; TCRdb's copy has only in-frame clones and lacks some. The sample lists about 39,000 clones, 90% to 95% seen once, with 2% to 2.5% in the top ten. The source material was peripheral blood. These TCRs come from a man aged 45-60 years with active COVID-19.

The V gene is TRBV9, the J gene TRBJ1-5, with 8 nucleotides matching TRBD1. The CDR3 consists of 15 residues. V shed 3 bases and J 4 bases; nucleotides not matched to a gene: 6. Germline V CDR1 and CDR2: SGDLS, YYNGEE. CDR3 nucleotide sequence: TGTGCCAGCAGCGAATCAGGGGGCTTTAATCAGCCCCAGCATTTT. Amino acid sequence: CASSESGGFNQPQHF.

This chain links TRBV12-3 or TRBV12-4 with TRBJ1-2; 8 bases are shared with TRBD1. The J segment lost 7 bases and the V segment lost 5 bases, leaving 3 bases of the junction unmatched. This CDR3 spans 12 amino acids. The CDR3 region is CASSGQGFGYTF. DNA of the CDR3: TGTGCCAGCAGTGGACAGGGTTTTGGCTACACCTTC.

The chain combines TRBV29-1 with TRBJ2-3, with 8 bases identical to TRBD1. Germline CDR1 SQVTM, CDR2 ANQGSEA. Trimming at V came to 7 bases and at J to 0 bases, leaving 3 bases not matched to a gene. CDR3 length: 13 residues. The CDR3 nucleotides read TGCAGCGGACAGGGGCGAAGCACAGATACGCAGTATTTT. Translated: CSGQGRSTDTQYF.

The CDR3 here is CASGGGLKQYF. In DNA form, the CDR3 reads TGTGCCAGCGGGGGAGGATTAAAGCAGTACTTC. This chain joins TRBV2 and TRBJ2-7, with D possibly being TRBD2 (6 bases). The CDR3 spans 11 residues. Germline V gene sequence: CDR1 SNHLY, CDR2 FYNNEI. V gave up 8 bases and J gave up 8 bases, with 13 bases separating them.

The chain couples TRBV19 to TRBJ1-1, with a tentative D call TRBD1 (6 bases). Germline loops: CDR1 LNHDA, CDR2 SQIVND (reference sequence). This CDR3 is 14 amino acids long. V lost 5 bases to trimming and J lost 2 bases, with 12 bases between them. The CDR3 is CASSVQGSNTEAFF. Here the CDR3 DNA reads TGTGCCAGTAGTGTACAGGGCTCTAACACTGAAGCTTTCTTT.

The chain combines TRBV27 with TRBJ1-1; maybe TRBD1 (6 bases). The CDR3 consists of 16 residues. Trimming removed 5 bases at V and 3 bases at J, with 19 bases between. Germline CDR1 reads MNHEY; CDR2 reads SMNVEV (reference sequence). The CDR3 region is CASSPVMGAGDTEAFF. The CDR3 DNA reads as TGTGCCAGCAGTCCGGTTATGGGGGCAGGGGACACTGAAGCTTTCTTT.

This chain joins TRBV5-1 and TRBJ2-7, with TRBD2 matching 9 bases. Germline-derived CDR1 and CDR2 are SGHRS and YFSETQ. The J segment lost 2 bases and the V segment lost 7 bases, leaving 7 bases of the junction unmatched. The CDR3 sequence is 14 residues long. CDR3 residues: CASSEGGRAYEQYF. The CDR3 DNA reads TGCGCCAGCTCCGAGGGCGGGAGGGCCTACGAGCAGTACTTC.

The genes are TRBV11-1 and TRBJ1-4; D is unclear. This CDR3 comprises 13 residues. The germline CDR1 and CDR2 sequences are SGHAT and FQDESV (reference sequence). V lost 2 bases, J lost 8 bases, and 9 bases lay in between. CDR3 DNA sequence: TGTGCCAGCAGCTTAAAGGGAGAAGAAAAACTGTTTTTT. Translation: CASSLKGEEKLFF.

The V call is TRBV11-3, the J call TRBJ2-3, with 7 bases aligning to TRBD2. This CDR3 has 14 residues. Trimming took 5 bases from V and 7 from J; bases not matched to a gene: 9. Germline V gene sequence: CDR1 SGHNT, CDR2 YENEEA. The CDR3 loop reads CASSLGGGGYTQYF. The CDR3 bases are TGTGCCAGCAGCCTAGGTGGCGGGGGATATACGCAGTATTTT. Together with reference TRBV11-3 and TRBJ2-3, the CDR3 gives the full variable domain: EAGVVQSPRYKIIEKKQPVAFWCNPISGHNTLYWYLQNLGQGPELLIRYENEEAVDDSQLPKDRFSAERLKGVDSTLKIQPAELGDSAVYLCASSLGGGGYTQYFGPGTRLTVL.

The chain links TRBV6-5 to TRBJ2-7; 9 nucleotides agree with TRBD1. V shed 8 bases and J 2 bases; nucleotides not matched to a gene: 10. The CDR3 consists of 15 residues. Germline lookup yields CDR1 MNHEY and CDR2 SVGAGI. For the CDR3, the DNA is TGTGCCAGCCAACAGAACAGGGGGCAAACCTACGAGCAGTACTTC. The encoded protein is CASQQNRGQTYEQYF.

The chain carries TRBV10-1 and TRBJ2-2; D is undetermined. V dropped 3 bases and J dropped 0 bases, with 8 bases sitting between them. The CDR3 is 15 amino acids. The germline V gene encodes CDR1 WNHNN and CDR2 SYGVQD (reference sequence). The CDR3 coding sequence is TGCGCCAGCAGTGATAAGCTATCGAACACCGGGGAGCTGTTTTTT. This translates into CASSDKLSNTGELFF.

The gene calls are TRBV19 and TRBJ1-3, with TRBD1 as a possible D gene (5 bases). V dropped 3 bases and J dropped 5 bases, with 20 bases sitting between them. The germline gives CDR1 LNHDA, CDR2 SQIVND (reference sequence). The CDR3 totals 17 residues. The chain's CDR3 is CASSIRSQGYGRNTIYF. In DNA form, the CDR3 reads TGTGCCAGTAGTATCAGGAGTCAGGGATATGGAAGAAACACCATATATTTT.

The CDR3 is CASTWTGISYEQYF. The CDR3 nucleotides read TGTGCCAGCACGTGGACAGGGATCTCCTACGAGCAGTACTTC. This chain joins TRBV6-6 and TRBJ2-7; 8 positions match TRBD1. CDR1 is MNHNY and CDR2 is SVGAGI in the germline V gene (reference sequence). The ends lost 7 bases at V and 0 bases at J; junction bases unmatched: 5. The CDR3 totals 14 residues.